Below, 30 T cell receptor beta chains from the same sample are listed, as sequenced in a study of blood T cell repertoires in COVID-19. Assay used: immunoSEQ multiplex PCR; TCRdb lists only in-frame clones, some missing. The table shows some 200,000 clones, with over 80% occurring only once. The sequencing input was peripheral blood. All receptors derive from a young woman with COVID-19, enrolled during active disease.

The CDR3 loop reads CASSPPPYSNQPQHF. Here the CDR3 DNA reads TGTGCCAGCAGCCCCCCCCCGTATAGCAATCAGCCCCAGCATTTT. J is TRBJ1-5 and V is TRBV6-5; no reliable D call. Germline V gene sequence: CDR1 MNHEY, CDR2 SVGAGI. CDR3 size: 15 residues. V dropped 6 bases and J dropped 0 bases, with 12 bases sitting between them.

This chain joins TRBV19 and TRBJ2-7; 14 bases map to TRBD2. Germline V CDR1 and CDR2: LNHDA, SQIVND (reference sequence). The CDR3 runs 17 residues. The V gene end was trimmed by 4 bases and the J gene end by 1 base; junction bases not matched to a gene: 6. Here the CDR3 DNA reads TGTGCCAGTAGTACTATCCGGACTAGCGGGAGGTCCTACGAGCAGTACTTC. It codes for CASSTIRTSGRSYEQYF.

J is TRBJ2-7 and V is TRBV4-3; 10 bases match TRBD1. The V segment lost 1 base and the J segment 6 bases; nucleotides outside the gene matches: 6. Germline lookup yields CDR1 LGHNA and CDR2 YSLEER. CDR3 length: 15 amino acids. DNA for the CDR3: TGCGCCAGCAGCCAAGTTTGGACAGGGGGAATCGAGCAGTACTTC. It codes for CASSQVWTGGIEQYF.

V usage is TRBV28 and J usage is TRBJ1-1; 7 nucleotides align to TRBD1. J gave up 5 bases and V 10 bases, and 19 bases lay outside the gene matches. The CDR3 runs to 16 residues. The germline gives CDR1 MDHEN, CDR2 SYDVKM. This chain's CDR3 is CATSPTGEAVGTEAFF. As DNA, the CDR3 is TGTGCCACCAGCCCTACAGGGGAGGCGGTGGGTACTGAAGCTTTCTTT.

The chain couples TRBV4-1 to TRBJ1-2; a weak D match, TRBD1 (6 bases). Trimming removed 3 bases at V and 7 bases at J, with 18 bases between. There are 15 residues in the CDR3. The germline V gene encodes CDR1 MGHRA and CDR2 YSYEKL. The CDR3 DNA reads TGCGCCAGCAGCCAGGCCCCCAGGGGCCCGGCTGGCTACACCTTC. As protein: CASSQAPRGPAGYTF.

The chain uses TRBV28 and TRBJ2-2, with a weak D call TRBD2 (7 bases). Germline CDR1 MDHEN, CDR2 SYDVKM. CDR3 length equals 15 residues. Trimming cost V 4 bases and J 6 bases, with 15 bases left between them. CDR3 nucleotide sequence: TGTGCCAGCAGTTCGGGGGGCAGGGAGGCCGGGGAGCTGTTTTTT. This translates into CASSSGGREAGELFF.

The gene calls are TRBV29-1 and TRBJ2-1, with D possibly TRBD2 on 6 matching bases. There are 13 residues in the CDR3. The V end lost 4 bases, the J end lost 6 bases, and 13 bases lay between the germline ends. From germline, CDR1 is SQVTM and CDR2 ANQGSEA. The DNA for the CDR3 is TGCAGCGTTGGGAGGGGCCTAGGCAATGAGCAGTTCTTC. Residues: CSVGRGLGNEQFF.

This clone was seen only a few times. The rearrangement uses TRBV7-9 and TRBJ2-2; 9 nucleotides align to TRBD1. Germline V lookup: CDR1 SEHNR, CDR2 FQNEAQ (reference sequence). V shed 8 bases and J 5 bases; nucleotides not matched to a gene: 9. The CDR3 has 15 residues. CDR3 sequence reads: CASSATGGGTGELFF. The CDR3, as DNA: TGTGCCAGCTCGGCGACAGGGGGTGGGACCGGGGAGCTGTTTTTT.

The chain recombines TRBV6-6 with TRBJ2-1; 8 nucleotides match TRBD2. The CDR3 is 14 residues long. Germline V gene lookup returns CDR1 MNHNY and CDR2 SVGAGI (reference sequence). V trimming: 2 bases; J trimming: 9 bases; junction bases outside the gene matches: 6. The CDR3 loop reads CASSYVGLAGEQFF. The CDR3 bases are TGTGCCAGCAGTTACGTTGGACTAGCCGGTGAGCAGTTCTTC.

In its sample, this clone was seen once. J is TRBJ2-5 and V is TRBV3-1 (or the pseudogene TRBV3-2); 10 bases line up with TRBD2. Germline V lookup: CDR1 LGHDT, CDR2 YNNKEL (reference sequence). J gave up 3 bases and V 4 bases, and 8 bases lay outside the gene matches. The CDR3 consists of 16 residues. The CDR3 DNA follows: TGTGCCAGCAGCCCCTACTATGGACTAGCGGAAGAGACCCAGTACTTC. Its protein product is CASSPYYGLAEETQYF.

There are a few counts of this clone. This chain links TRBV7-9 with TRBJ1-6, with D perhaps TRBD1 (5 bases). CDR1 is SEHNR and CDR2 is FQNEAQ in the germline V gene (reference sequence). This CDR3 spans 16 amino acids. V was trimmed by 0 bases and J by 10 bases, leaving 16 bases between them. For the CDR3, the DNA is TGTGCCAGCAGCTTAGCGGGGGAGGGCCCTTGGTCACCCCTCCACTTT. Amino acids: CASSLAGEGPWSPLHF. Combining the CDR3 with reference TRBV7-9 and TRBJ1-6 gives the whole variable domain DTGVSQNPRHKITKRGQNVTFRCDPISEHNRLYWYRQTLGQGPEFLTYFQNEAQLEKSRLLSDRFSAERPKGSFSTLEIQRTEQGDSAMYLCASSLAGEGPWSPLHFGNGTRLTVT.

The chain couples TRBV9 to TRBJ2-7; 8 bases are a match to TRBD2. This CDR3 has 16 amino acids. In germline, CDR1 is SGDLS, CDR2 YYNGEE. J lost 9 bases, V lost 4 bases, and 18 bases had no gene match. The CDR3 DNA reads TGTGCCAGCAGCCACGAACCGGGACTAGAGGCCCTTGGGCAGTACTTC. Translation: CASSHEPGLEALGQYF.

The chain joins TRBV4-2 to TRBJ1-4, with 7 bases identical to TRBD1. J was trimmed by 8 bases and V by 2 bases; bases with no gene match: 5. The CDR3 has 14 amino acids. Germline assignment: CDR1 LGHNA and CDR2 YNFKEQ. The CDR3 coding sequence is TGTGCCAGCAGCCAAACAGGGGTGGACGAAAAACTGTTTTTT. Translating gives CASSQTGVDEKLFF.

This chain joins TRBV7-2 and TRBJ2-7, with TRBD2 identical over 7 bases. Germline V gene data show CDR1 as SGHTA and CDR2 as FQGNSA. V lost 1 base to trimming and J lost 5 bases; unmatched junction nucleotides: 5. The CDR3 is made up of 14 amino acids. The CDR3 loop reads CASSLEGGFDEQYF. The DNA for the CDR3 is TGTGCCAGCAGCTTAGAGGGAGGGTTCGACGAGCAGTACTTC.

The V and J genes are TRBV5-6 and TRBJ1-2; D gene uncertain. Trimming stripped 4 bases from V and 4 bases from J, with 14 bases between. The CDR3 runs 14 residues. Germline assignment: CDR1 SGHDT and CDR2 YYEEEE. The CDR3 protein is CASSLRSLGYGYTF. Written as DNA, the CDR3 is TGTGCCAGCAGCCTGAGGTCTCTAGGCTATGGCTACACCTTC.

This clone was observed a handful of times. The genes are TRBV7-3 and TRBJ2-6, with 8 bases matching TRBD1. Germline assignment: CDR1 SGHTA and CDR2 FQGTGA. This CDR3 has 17 residues. The J segment lost 0 bases and the V segment lost 6 bases, leaving 7 bases of the junction unmatched. The CDR3 DNA reads TGTGCCAGCAGGAGGACAGGGTTATCCTCTGGGGCCAACGTCCTGACTTTC. Translated: CASRRTGLSSGANVLTF.

The chain recombines TRBV9 with TRBJ2-5; D uncertain. Germline V lookup: CDR1 SGDLS, CDR2 YYNGEE. This CDR3 has 13 amino acids. Trimming removed 0 bases from V and 3 bases from J, with 6 bases in between. CDR3 in amino acids: CASSVGPEETQYF. In nucleotides, the CDR3 is TGTGCCAGCAGCGTAGGTCCCGAAGAGACCCAGTACTTC.

About this clone: Other DNA sequences within the sample encode an identical CDR3. V and J are TRBV29-1 and TRBJ2-5; D call uncertain. This CDR3 has 12 amino acids. Germline-derived CDR1 and CDR2 are SQVTM and ANQGSEA. Between the trimmed V and J ends, which lost 3 bases and 2 bases, there was a span of 7 bases. CDR3 in DNA: TGCAGCGTTGATGGCAGTCAAGAGACCCAGTACTTC. Amino acids: CSVDGSQETQYF.

This clone appeared once. The CDR3 sequence: CASIPPGSYEQYF. The DNA for the CDR3 is TGTGCCAGCATCCCCCCGGGGTCCTACGAGCAGTACTTC. V is TRBV6-2 or TRBV6-3 and J is TRBJ2-7; maybe TRBD2 (5 bases). Germline V gives CDR1 MNHEY, CDR2 SVGEGT. Trimming cost V 7 bases and J 1 base, with 11 bases left between them. CDR3 length equals 13 residues.

CDR3 in amino acids: CASSKTPGGHYNEQFF. For the CDR3, the DNA is TGTGCCAGCAGCAAAACCCCGGGGGGCCACTACAATGAGCAGTTCTTC. V is TRBV21-1 and J is TRBJ2-1; TRBD2 was called by the table and not checked on the DNA. TRBV21-1 is deemed a pseudogene. The CDR3 consists of 16 residues.

The chain combines TRBV9 with TRBJ2-3; 8 bases map to TRBD2. CDR1 is SGDLS and CDR2 is YYNGEE in the germline V gene. The CDR3 spans 16 residues. J lost 4 bases, V lost 5 bases, and 12 bases had no gene match. The CDR3 region is CASRDSEAGVADTQYF. Here the CDR3 DNA reads TGTGCCAGCAGGGACTCTGAAGCGGGGGTTGCAGATACGCAGTATTTT.

V gene TRBV15 combines with J gene TRBJ1-5; D is uncertain. The CDR3 totals 15 residues. Germline-derived CDR1 and CDR2 are LNHNV and YYDKDF (reference sequence). Trimming pared 0 bases from V and 0 bases from J, leaving 6 bases between. The CDR3 here is CATSRERDSNQPQHF. The CDR3 DNA reads as TGTGCCACCAGCAGAGAGAGGGATAGCAATCAGCCCCAGCATTTT.

This clone occurred a few times. This chain links TRBV2 with TRBJ1-4; D remains ambiguous. Between the trimmed V and J ends, which lost 4 bases and 7 bases, there was a span of 7 bases. There are 12 residues in the CDR3. The germline gives CDR1 SNHLY, CDR2 FYNNEI. CDR3: CASSVRFEKLFF. The CDR3 DNA sequence: TGTGCCAGCAGTGTACGGTTTGAAAAACTGTTTTTT.

The chain couples TRBV3-1 (or the pseudogene TRBV3-2) to TRBJ2-3, with D possibly TRBD1 on 6 matching bases. This CDR3 is built from 16 residues. In germline, CDR1 is LGHDT, CDR2 YNNKEL (reference sequence). The germline V and J ends were trimmed by 3 bases and 2 bases, with 15 bases remaining between them. CDR3 region: CASSQLDRHYTDTQYF. The CDR3, as DNA: TGTGCCAGCAGCCAGCTAGACAGGCACTACACAGATACGCAGTATTTT.

CDR3: CASSAAGTGVHYGYTF. The CDR3 DNA is TGTGCCAGCAGCGCAGCCGGGACAGGGGTGCACTATGGCTACACCTTC. The chain carries TRBV9 and TRBJ1-2; 10 bases match TRBD1. With V trimmed by 3 bases and J by 3 bases, 8 bases remained unmatched. Germline V gene data show CDR1 as SGDLS and CDR2 as YYNGEE. The CDR3 length is 16 residues.

A single count supports this clone. This chain connects TRBV6-2 or TRBV6-3 to TRBJ1-2; 8 bases fit TRBD1. Germline CDR1 MNHEY, CDR2 SVGEGT. CDR3 length equals 13 residues. Trimming removed 6 bases from V and 4 bases from J; junction bases left unmatched: 4. Here the CDR3 reads CASSLGQAYGYTF. For the CDR3, the DNA is TGTGCCAGCAGCTTGGGACAGGCCTATGGCTACACCTTC.

The V gene is TRBV28, the J gene TRBJ2-3; D is ambiguous. Germline loops: CDR1 MDHEN, CDR2 SYDVKM. The CDR3 contains 12 residues. V gave up 6 bases and J gave up 2 bases, with 6 bases separating them. As DNA, the CDR3 is TGTGCCAGCAGCAGTAACACAGATACGCAGTATTTT. Amino acid sequence: CASSSNTDTQYF.

The chain employs TRBV19 and TRBJ1-5; 9 bases are shared with TRBD1. In germline, CDR1 is LNHDA, CDR2 SQIVND (reference sequence). The CDR3 is made up of 16 amino acids. Germline trimming cut 3 bases from V and 3 bases from J; bases unmatched to any gene: 6. Here the CDR3 DNA reads TGTGCCAGTAGTATGTTGGGACAGGGAAACAATCAGCCCCAGCATTTT. This translates into CASSMLGQGNNQPQHF.

This chain links TRBV2 with TRBJ1-1; 7 bases map to TRBD1. This CDR3 contains 15 residues. Germline assignment: CDR1 SNHLY and CDR2 FYNNEI. J lost 3 bases, V lost 7 bases, and 11 bases had no gene match. The CDR3: CASTYQGVGHTEAFF. The CDR3 DNA follows: TGTGCCAGCACGTATCAGGGGGTAGGACACACTGAAGCTTTCTTT.

The chain has TRBV6-2 or TRBV6-3 and TRBJ2-7; 11 bases align to TRBD2. Germline lookup yields CDR1 MNHEY and CDR2 SVGEGT. CDR3 length equals 16 residues. After removal of 5 bases from V and 3 bases from J, the junction contained 9 bases not matched to a gene. The CDR3, as DNA: TGTGCCAGCAGTCGAGGTAGCGGGAGGGTCAACTACGAGCAGTACTTC. Protein product: CASSRGSGRVNYEQYF.